These 21 T cell receptor beta chains originate from one sample sequenced in a study of sequential checkpoint blockade in melanoma. Treatment denoted: randomized to nivolumab then ipilimumab (arm A) or the reverse (arm B). This table comes from immunoSEQ multiplex PCR, and its TCRdb copy is limited to in-frame clones, with some not included. The data show about 8,400 clones, more than 75% seen once. The material was CD8+ T cells sorted from blood (inferred from file names), obtained from a patient given nivolumab and ipilimumab in sequence. These receptors were taken from a human donor with melanoma.

This CDR3 is CASSLGQGYQPQHF. DNA for the CDR3: TGTGCCAGCAGTTTGGGACAGGGCTATCAGCCCCAGCATTTT. V gene TRBV27 combines with J gene TRBJ1-5; 9 nucleotides align to TRBD1. CDR3 length: 14 residues. Looked up from germline, CDR1 is MNHEY and CDR2 is SMNVEV (reference sequence). V shed 3 bases, J shed 5 bases, and the junction held 2 bases outside the gene matches.

This chain uses TRBV12-5 with TRBJ1-1; 7 bases are a match to TRBD1. V lost 4 bases to trimming and J lost 6 bases; unmatched junction nucleotides: 17. The CDR3 runs to 17 residues. Germline loops: CDR1 LGHNT, CDR2 FRNRAP. The CDR3 protein is CASGWYRGAGDVAEAFF. Written as DNA, the CDR3 is TGTGCTAGTGGTTGGTACAGGGGCGCCGGGGATGTGGCTGAAGCTTTCTTT.

The CDR3 DNA reads as TGTGCCAGCAGCTTGCAGGGTTACGAGCAGTACTTC. This encodes CASSLQGYEQYF. This chain uses TRBV5-6 with TRBJ2-7; the D gene is possibly TRBD1 (5 bases). The CDR3 is 12 amino acids. V lost 1 base, J lost 4 bases, and 6 bases lay in between. Per germline, CDR1 SGHDT and CDR2 YYEEEE.

V and J are TRBV19 and TRBJ1-1; tentatively, D is TRBD1 (6 bases). V shed 1 base and J shed 3 bases, with 9 bases lying between them. Germline CDR1 LNHDA, CDR2 SQIVND (reference sequence). This CDR3 contains 14 residues. The CDR3 is CASSIGQGYTEAFF. CDR3 bases: TGTGCCAGTAGTATAGGGCAGGGGTACACTGAAGCTTTCTTT.

J is TRBJ2-7 and V is TRBV27, with TRBD2 identical over 7 bases. The J segment lost 4 bases and the V segment lost 0 bases, leaving 6 bases of the junction unmatched. CDR1 is MNHEY and CDR2 is SMNVEV in the germline V gene (reference sequence). The CDR3 spans 15 residues. The CDR3 DNA reads TGTGCCAGCAGTTTATCGGGCGGGAGTGGGTACGAGCAGTACGTC. It codes for CASSLSGGSGYEQYV.

This clone showed up just a few times. J is TRBJ1-3 and V is TRBV15, with no clear D. The CDR3 consists of 16 residues. CDR1 and CDR2 from the germline V gene are LNHNV and YYDKDF (reference sequence). The ends were cut back, 1 base at V and 0 bases at J, with 10 bases in the middle. The CDR3 reads CATSRGSVLSGNTIYF. CDR3 DNA: TGTGCCACCAGCAGAGGTTCCGTCCTCTCTGGAAACACCATATATTTT.

The chain links TRBV28 to TRBJ1-5; TRBD1 might be the D (5 bases). From germline, CDR1 is MDHEN and CDR2 SYDVKM. This CDR3 comprises 16 residues. The V end lost 3 bases, the J end lost 0 bases, and 12 bases lay between the germline ends. The CDR3 bases are TGTGCCAGCAGTTTCGTCAGGGTTCATAGCAATCAGCCCCAGCATTTT. Amino acids: CASSFVRVHSNQPQHF.

This chain joins TRBV27 and TRBJ2-2; D ambiguous. Looked up from germline, CDR1 is MNHEY and CDR2 is SMNVEV (reference sequence). V was pared by 0 bases and J by 0 bases, with 8 bases between. The CDR3 consists of 16 residues. The CDR3 spells CASSLSGPANTGELFF. CDR3 in DNA: TGTGCCAGCAGTTTATCTGGGCCAGCGAACACCGGGGAGCTGTTTTTT.

V is TRBV16 and J is TRBJ1-5; a possible D gene is TRBD1 (6 bases). Trimming stripped 4 bases from V and 4 bases from J, with 11 bases between. CDR1 KGHSY and CDR2 FQNENV come from the germline V gene. The CDR3 extends over 14 amino acids. Here the CDR3 DNA reads TGTGCCAGCAGCCCACTCAGGGGAAATCAGCCCCAGCATTTT. It codes for CASSPLRGNQPQHF.

The V gene is TRBV9, the J gene TRBJ2-7; 10 bases are a match to TRBD1. V was pared by 3 bases and J by 2 bases, with 8 bases of the junction left unmatched. CDR3 length: 16 amino acids. CDR1 and CDR2 (germline): SGDLS, YYNGEE. The CDR3 sequence: CASSETSGTGAYEQYF. CDR3 coding DNA: TGTGCCAGCAGCGAAACCTCCGGGACAGGGGCCTACGAGCAGTACTTC.

The rearrangement uses TRBV30 and TRBJ1-3; maybe TRBD1 (6 bases). The CDR3 sequence is 15 residues long. V was shortened by 0 bases and J by 4 bases, with 13 bases between the two germline ends. From germline, CDR1 is GTSNPN and CDR2 SVGIG (reference sequence). Here the CDR3 reads CAWSVRGALGNTIYF. CDR3 nucleotide sequence: TGTGCCTGGAGTGTCCGGGGGGCACTCGGAAACACCATATATTTT.

V gene TRBV6-4 combines with J gene TRBJ2-3, with a weak D call TRBD2 (6 bases). Germline V gene data show CDR1 as MRHNA and CDR2 as SNTAGT. Trimming removed 4 bases from V and 6 bases from J, with 11 bases in between. This CDR3 has 13 residues. CDR3 region: CASSGGLVDTQYF. As DNA, the CDR3 is TGTGCCAGCAGTGGGGGACTTGTGGATACGCAGTATTTT.

This clone was counted only a few times. The chain has TRBV21-1 and TRBJ1-5. TRBV21-1 has pseudogene status. This CDR3 is built from 18 residues. CDR3 loop: CASSKRQLVGGDNQPQHF. The CDR3 nucleotides are TGTGCCAGCAGCAAAAGGCAGCTAGTAGGGGGGGACAATCAGCCCCAGCATTTT.

The gene calls are TRBV27 and TRBJ2-7; 9 bases are shared with TRBD2. Germline assignment: CDR1 MNHEY and CDR2 SMNVEV (reference sequence). This CDR3 contains 13 residues. V shed 5 bases and J 5 bases; nucleotides not matched to a gene: 4. The CDR3 here is CASSPGLAHEQYV. The CDR3 DNA reads TGTGCCAGCAGTCCGGGACTAGCTCACGAGCAGTACGTC.

The chain recombines TRBV11-1 with TRBJ2-7, with D unclear. Germline loops: CDR1 SGHAT, CDR2 FQDESV (reference sequence). This CDR3 contains 14 residues. V shed 5 bases and J shed 2 bases, with 13 bases lying between them. CDR3 nucleotide sequence: TGTGCCAGCAGCCCCGACACGAGACCCTACGAGCAGTACTTC. This encodes CASSPDTRPYEQYF.

The chain has TRBV11-2 and TRBJ1-5, with 7 bases that match TRBD1. Per the germline V gene, CDR1 is SGHAT and CDR2 is FQNNGV. V shed 6 bases, J shed 3 bases, and the junction held 5 bases outside the gene matches. This CDR3 is built from 14 residues. Here the CDR3 reads CASSSGTANQPQHF. In DNA, the CDR3 is TGTGCCAGCAGTTCCGGGACAGCCAATCAGCCCCAGCATTTT.

This clone was counted only a few times. The chain links TRBV29-1 to TRBJ2-7, with TRBD1 matching over 8 bases. Germline CDR1 and CDR2: SQVTM and ANQGSEA. The length of the CDR3 is 13 residues. After removal of 4 bases from V and 4 bases from J, the junction contained 6 bases not matched to a gene. The CDR3 DNA is TGCAGCGTTGTAGACAGGGGTTCATACGAGCAGTACGTC. Protein product: CSVVDRGSYEQYV.

The chain links TRBV19 to TRBJ2-1; 13 bases line up with TRBD2. This CDR3 contains 15 residues. V dropped 3 bases and J dropped 6; count of bases not matched to a gene: 2. Germline-derived CDR1 and CDR2 are LNHDA and SQIVND (reference sequence). The CDR3 protein is CASSIGTSGTNEQFF. CDR3 bases: TGTGCCAGTAGTATTGGGACTAGCGGGACCAATGAGCAGTTCTTC.

The chain joins TRBV15 to TRBJ2-7; TRBD1 aligns across 9 bases. With V trimmed by 0 bases and J by 5 bases, 5 bases remained unmatched. The length of the CDR3 is 15 residues. Looked up from germline, CDR1 is LNHNV and CDR2 is YYDKDF (reference sequence). The CDR3 DNA reads as TGTGCCACCAGCAGAGATCGGACAGGGGCCCACGAGCAGTACGTC. Its protein is CATSRDRTGAHEQYV.

The gene calls are TRBV7-9 and TRBJ2-1; TRBD1 is a possible D gene (6 bases). CDR3 length: 13 amino acids. Germline V gives CDR1 SEHNR, CDR2 FQNEAQ (reference sequence). Trimming pared 3 bases from V and 6 bases from J, leaving 9 bases between. This CDR3 reads CASSFQGPNEQFF. The DNA of the CDR3 is TGTGCCAGCAGCTTCCAGGGGCCCAATGAGCAGTTCTTC.

The V gene is TRBV13, the J gene TRBJ1-2, with 8 bases lining up with TRBD1. Germline V gives CDR1 PRHDT, CDR2 FYEKMQ (reference sequence). This CDR3 spans 13 amino acids. V trimming: 5 bases; J trimming: 5 bases; junction bases outside the gene matches: 4. CDR3 bases: TGTGCCAGCAGCACACGGACAGGGTATGGCTACACCTTC. This codes for CASSTRTGYGYTF.